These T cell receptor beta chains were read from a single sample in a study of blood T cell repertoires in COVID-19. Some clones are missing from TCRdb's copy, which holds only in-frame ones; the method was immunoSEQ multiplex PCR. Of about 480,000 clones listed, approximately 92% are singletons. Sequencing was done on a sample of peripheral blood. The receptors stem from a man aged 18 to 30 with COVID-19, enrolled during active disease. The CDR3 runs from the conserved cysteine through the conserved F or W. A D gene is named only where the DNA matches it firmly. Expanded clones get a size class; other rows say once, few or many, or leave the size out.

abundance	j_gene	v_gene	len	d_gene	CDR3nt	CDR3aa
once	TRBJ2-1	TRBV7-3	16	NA	TGTGCCAGCAGCCCTGCAGGGCGCTATTCCTACAATGAGCAGTTCTTC	CASSPAGRYSYNEQFF
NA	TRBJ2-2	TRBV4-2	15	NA	TGTGCCAGCAGCCAAGCTGGGAGTTGGACCGGGGAGCTGTTTTTT	CASSQAGSWTGELFF
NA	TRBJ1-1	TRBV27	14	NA	TGTGCCAGCAGTTCCACAGACCTTTACACTGAAGCTTTCTTT	CASSSTDLYTEAFF
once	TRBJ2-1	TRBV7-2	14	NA	TGTGCCAGCAGCCAAAACTACCTAGATGGAGGGCAGTTCTTC	CASSQNYLDGGQFF
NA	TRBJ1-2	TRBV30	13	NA	TGTGCCTGGAGCCCCGGGCCGAGGAGGGGCTACACCTTC	CAWSPGPRRGYTF
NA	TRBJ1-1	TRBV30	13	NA	TGTGCCTGGAGCCTGCTGCGGACAACTGAAGCTTTCTTT	CAWSLLRTTEAFF
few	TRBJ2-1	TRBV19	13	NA	TGTGCCAGTAGTATACGAGGGCACGATGAGCAGTTCTTC	CASSIRGHDEQFF
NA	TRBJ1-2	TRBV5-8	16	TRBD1	TGTGCCAGCGGGAAAGGGACAGGGGGCGCGTATCATGGCTACACCTTC	CASGKGTGGAYHGYTF
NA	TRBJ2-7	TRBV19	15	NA	TGTGCCAGTAGTATCGGGCTAGCGCTAACCTACGAGCAGTACTTC	CASSIGLALTYEQYF
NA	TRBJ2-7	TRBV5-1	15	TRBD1	TGCGCCAGCAGCGCGGGACAGGGGATCGCTGGGTCCCAGTACTTC	CASSAGQGIAGSQYF
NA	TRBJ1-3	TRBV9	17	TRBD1	TGTGCCAGCAGCTTTCCCCGGGACAGGGGATCTGGAAACACCATATATTTT	CASSFPRDRGSGNTIYF
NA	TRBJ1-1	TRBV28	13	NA	TGTGCCAGCAGTTTTGACGGGAGGACTGAAGCTTTCTTT	CASSFDGRTEAFF
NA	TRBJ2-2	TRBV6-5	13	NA	TGTGCCAGCAATTTTCGGGACACCGGGGAGCTGTTTTTT	CASNFRDTGELFF
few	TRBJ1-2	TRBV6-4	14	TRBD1	TGTGCCAGCAGTGACCGACAGGGGGCCGCTGGCTACACCTTC	CASSDRQGAAGYTF
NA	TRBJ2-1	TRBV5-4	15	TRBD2	TGTGCCAGCAGCTTCCCGGGACTACCCTACAATGAGCAGTTCTTC	CASSFPGLPYNEQFF
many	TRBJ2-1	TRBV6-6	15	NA	TGTGCCAGCTTAATTCACCGGGACTCCTACAATGAGCAGTTCTTC	CASLIHRDSYNEQFF
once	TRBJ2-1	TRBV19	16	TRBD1	TGTGCCAGTAGCGCGACCGGGACAGGGCGGAACAATGAGCAGTTCTTC	CASSATGTGRNNEQFF
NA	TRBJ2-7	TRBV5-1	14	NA	TGCGCCAGCAACTGGGCAGGCGATACCTACGAGCAGTACTTC	CASNWAGDTYEQYF
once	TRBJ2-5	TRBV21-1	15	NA	TGTGCCAGCAGCAAAATTCCAGGGCCCCGGGAGACCCAGTACTTC	CASSKIPGPRETQYF
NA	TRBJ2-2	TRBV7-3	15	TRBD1	TGTGCCAGCAGCTTAGAAACAGGGGGACCCGGGGAGCTGTTTTTT	CASSLETGGPGELFF
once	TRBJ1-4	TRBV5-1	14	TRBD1	TGCGCCAGCAGCCCGGGACAGCCTAATGAAAAACTGTTTTTT	CASSPGQPNEKLFF
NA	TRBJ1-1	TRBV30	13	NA	TGTGCCTGGACAGAACAGCTGAACACTGAAGCTTTCTTT	CAWTEQLNTEAFF
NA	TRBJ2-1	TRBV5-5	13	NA	TGTGCCAGCACCTTTGGGGGGAGGAATGAGCAGTTCTTC	CASTFGGRNEQFF
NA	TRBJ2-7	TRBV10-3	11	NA	TGTGCCATCAGTGGACAGCACGAGCAGTACTTC	CAISGQHEQYF
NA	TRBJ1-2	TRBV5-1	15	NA	TGCGCCAGCAGCTTGGCCAATGGACAGCCATATGGCTACACCTTC	CASSLANGQPYGYTF
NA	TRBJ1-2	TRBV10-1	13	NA	TGCGCCAGCAGTGATCCAGATTTTGGTGGCTACACCTTC	CASSDPDFGGYTF
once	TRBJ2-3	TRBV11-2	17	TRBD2	TGTGCCAGCAGCCCCTACTACGGGACTACCGCCACAGATACGCAGTATTTT	CASSPYYGTTATDTQYF
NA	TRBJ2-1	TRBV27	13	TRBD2	TGTGCCATCAGGGGACTAGCCCCCAATGAGCAGTTCTTC	CAIRGLAPNEQFF
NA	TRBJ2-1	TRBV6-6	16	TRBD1	TGTGCCAGCAGTTACTCGACAAGGACAGGGAAAGCAGAGCAGTTCTTC	CASSYSTRTGKAEQFF
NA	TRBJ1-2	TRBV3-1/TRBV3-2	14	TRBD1	TGTGCCAGCAGCCAAATACTACAGGGGGATGGCTACACCTTC	CASSQILQGDGYTF
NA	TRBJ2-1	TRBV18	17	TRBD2	TGTGCCAGCCTAATGGAGACTGGGACTAGCAAAACCGATGAGCAGTTCTTC	CASLMETGTSKTDEQFF
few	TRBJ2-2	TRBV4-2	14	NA	TGTGCCAGCAGCCCGGACAGTTTGACCGGGGAGCTGTTTTTT	CASSPDSLTGELFF
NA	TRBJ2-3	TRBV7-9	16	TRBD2	TGTGCCAGCAGCTTAGCGACTAGCGGTAGCACAGATACGCAGTATTTT	CASSLATSGSTDTQYF
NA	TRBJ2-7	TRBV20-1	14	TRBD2	TGCAGTGCTAGTTATAGCGGGAGCTCCTACGAGCAGTACTTC	CSASYSGSSYEQYF
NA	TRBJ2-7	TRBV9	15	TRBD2	TGTGCCAGCAGCGCGGGACTAGCCCCGTCCTACGAGCAGTACTTC	CASSAGLAPSYEQYF
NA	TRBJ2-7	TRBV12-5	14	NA	TGTGCTAGTGGTCCCTGGACAGATTACAACGAGCAGTACTTC	CASGPWTDYNEQYF
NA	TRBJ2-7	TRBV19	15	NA	TGTGCCAGTACCCCCACAGGGTCGGCACCTTACGAGCAGTACTTC	CASTPTGSAPYEQYF
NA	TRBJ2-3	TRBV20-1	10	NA	TGCAGTGCTCACACAGATACGCAGTATTTT	CSAHTDTQYF
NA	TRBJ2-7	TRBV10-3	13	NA	TGTGCCATCAATGCCAGGCTAACCTACGAGCAGTACTTC	CAINARLTYEQYF
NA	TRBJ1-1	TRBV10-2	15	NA	TGCGCCAGCAGAGAGCCTCCCGGGTCGGGCACTGAAGCTTTCTTT	CASREPPGSGTEAFF
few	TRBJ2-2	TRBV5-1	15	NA	TGCGCCAGCAGCTTGACGGACGGGGTTACCGGGGAGCTGTTTTTT	CASSLTDGVTGELFF
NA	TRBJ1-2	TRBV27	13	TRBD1	TGTGCCAGCTCCGGGACAGGGGTCAGAGGCTACACCTTC	CASSGTGVRGYTF
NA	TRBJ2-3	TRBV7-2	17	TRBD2	TGTGCCAGCAGCTTAGCCCCTACTAGCGCTCTGGGGGATACGCAGTATTTT	CASSLAPTSALGDTQYF
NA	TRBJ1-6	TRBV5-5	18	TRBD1	TGTGCCAGCAGCTCCCCGAAGAGGGGACAGGGCTTTAATTCACCCCTCCACTTT	CASSSPKRGQGFNSPLHF
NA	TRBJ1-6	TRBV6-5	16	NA	TGTGCCAGCAGTTACTCAGCAGTGACTATTAATTCACCCCTCCACTTT	CASSYSAVTINSPLHF
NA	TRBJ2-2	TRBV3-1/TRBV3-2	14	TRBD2	TGTGCCAGCAGCCAAAACTGGGAGGGCGGGGAGCTGTTTTTT	CASSQNWEGGELFF
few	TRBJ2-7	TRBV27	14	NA	TGTGCCAGCAGTTTAGTCGGCGGGTTTTACGAGCAGTACTTC	CASSLVGGFYEQYF
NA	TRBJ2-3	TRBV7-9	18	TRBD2	TGTGCCAGCAGCTTACCCGGGACTAGCGGGAGGGGCACAGATACGCAGTATTTT	CASSLPGTSGRGTDTQYF
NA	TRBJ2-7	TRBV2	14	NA	TGTGCCAGCAGTGAACATAGTCGTATCCACGAGCAGTACTTC	CASSEHSRIHEQYF
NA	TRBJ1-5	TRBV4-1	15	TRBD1	TGCGCCAGCAGCCCGGGGACAGTCGACGGGCAGCCCCAGCATTTT	CASSPGTVDGQPQHF
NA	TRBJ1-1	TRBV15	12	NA	TGTGCCACCAACCCCAACCAGACTGAAGCTTTCTTT	CATNPNQTEAFF
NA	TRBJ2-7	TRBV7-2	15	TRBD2	TGTGCCAGCAGCTTAGCACTAAGCGGGAGGTCCGAGCAGTACTTC	CASSLALSGRSEQYF
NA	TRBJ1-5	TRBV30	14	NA	TGTGCCTGGAGTGTACGGCAGGGAAATCAGCCCCAGCATTTT	CAWSVRQGNQPQHF